This TCR beta chain emerged from a study of CD4 T cells in relation to SARS-CoV-2 and coronaviruses. Unexposed donor CD4+ T cells date from 2011-2018, before the COVID-19 pandemic. The repertoire was sequenced with immunoSEQ multiplex PCR; TCRdb's copy has only in-frame clones and lacks some. The sample gives 65,000 or so clones, 87% of which show up once; about 1.6% is in the top ten. There are 14 residues in the CDR3. CDR1 is SGDLS and CDR2 is YYNGEE in the germline V gene. Trimming took 0 bases from V and 9 from J, leaving 15 bases between them. The sample taken for sequencing was memory CD4+ T cells from PBMCs. The source is a human donor in good health. The V and J genes are TRBV9 and TRBJ2-5; a weak D match, TRBD1 (6 bases). For the CDR3, the DNA is TGTGCCAGCAGCGTAGGAATCAAGGCAGGGGCCCAGTACTTC. Residues: CASSVGIKAGAQYF.